This is a list of T cell receptor beta chains from one sample in a study of T cell repertoires in cytomegalovirus infection. These TCRs are of unknown antigen specificity. Via MiXCR, TCRdb re-called the reads, giving one row per CDR3 protein. The data show 900,000 to 950,000 distinct CDR3 sequences, with approximately 31% seen just once and around an eighth held by the top ten. This sample comprised cultured CD8+ T cells from PBMCs, obtained from culture after CMV antigen stimulation. Receptor source: a human donor in good health (CMV status not recorded). Some clones in this sample may be carry-over from other donors' samples. CDR3s include the opening cysteine and the closing phenylalanine or tryptophan. The order of the fields is J gene, clone size, D gene, V gene, CDR3 DNA, CDR3 protein. D genes are given only for firm matches. Size tells how often a clone was seen (once, few, many) or the class of an expanded clone, and some rows leave it out.

j_call: TRBJ2-1; clone_size: NA; d_call: NA; v_call: TRBV15; cdr3_nt: TGTGCCACCAGCAGAGATGGGGCAGTGTTCGATGAGCAGTTCTTC; cdr3_aa: CATSRDGAVFDEQFF
j_call: TRBJ2-1; clone_size: NA; d_call: TRBD2; v_call: TRBV6-1; cdr3_nt: TGTGCCAGCACCGAACCGGGGGGGCCCTACAATGAGCAGTTCTTC; cdr3_aa: CASTEPGGPYNEQFF
j_call: TRBJ2-2; clone_size: NA; d_call: TRBD1; v_call: TRBV19; cdr3_nt: TGTGCCAGTAGTTTCCGGACAGGGTGGGAGGACACCGGGGAGCTGTTTTTT; cdr3_aa: CASSFRTGWEDTGELFF
j_call: TRBJ1-1; clone_size: NA; d_call: NA; v_call: TRBV6-8; cdr3_nt: TGTGCCAGCAGTTACCTCGATATGGGGGGCACTGAAGCTTTCTTT; cdr3_aa: CASSYLDMGGTEAFF
j_call: TRBJ2-1; clone_size: NA; d_call: NA; v_call: TRBV29-1; cdr3_nt: TGCAGCGTTGGGGGGGTCATGGGAAGGAATGAGCAGTTCTTC; cdr3_aa: CSVGGVMGRNEQFF
j_call: TRBJ2-2; clone_size: few; d_call: TRBD1; v_call: TRBV4-1; cdr3_nt: TGCGCCAGCAGACAGGGGGCTGGGGCCGGGGAGCTGTTTTTT; cdr3_aa: CASRQGAGAGELFF
j_call: TRBJ2-7; clone_size: NA; d_call: NA; v_call: TRBV19; cdr3_nt: TGTGCCAGTAGTATAGCGGGTGACAGCTCCTACGAGCAGTACTTC; cdr3_aa: CASSIAGDSSYEQYF
j_call: TRBJ1-5; clone_size: few; d_call: NA; v_call: TRBV6-6; cdr3_nt: TGTGCCAGCAGTTACGGGGGTGGGGCCCAGCCCCAGCATTTT; cdr3_aa: CASSYGGGAQPQHF
j_call: TRBJ1-6; clone_size: NA; d_call: TRBD1; v_call: TRBV4-3; cdr3_nt: TGCGCCAGCAGAGCTCGACTCGGTGGGGACAGCCGAAGCTCCTATAATTCACCCCTCCACTTT; cdr3_aa: CASRARLGGDSRSSYNSPLHF
j_call: TRBJ2-6; clone_size: few; d_call: NA; v_call: TRBV20-1; cdr3_nt: TGCAGTGCTCTCCAGCCCTCTGGGGCCAACGTCCTGACTTTC; cdr3_aa: CSALQPSGANVLTF
j_call: TRBJ1-2; clone_size: NA; d_call: NA; v_call: TRBV2; cdr3_nt: TGTGCCTACAGGGCAGGCTACTATGGCTACACCTTC; cdr3_aa: CAYRAGYYGYTF
j_call: TRBJ2-1; clone_size: NA; d_call: TRBD1; v_call: TRBV7-6; cdr3_nt: TGTGCCAGCAGCAAATACGGGACAGGGGGACAGGTTGAGCAGTTCTTC; cdr3_aa: CASSKYGTGGQVEQFF
j_call: TRBJ1-1; clone_size: many; d_call: NA; v_call: TRBV7-6; cdr3_nt: TGTGCTAGCAGCTTGACAGCTGACACCACTGAAGCTTTCTTT; cdr3_aa: CASSLTADTTEAFF
j_call: TRBJ2-1; clone_size: few; d_call: TRBD1; v_call: TRBV20-1; cdr3_nt: TGCAGTGCTAGGGGCTTAGACAGGGAGAGCGATGAGCAGTTCTTC; cdr3_aa: CSARGLDRESDEQFF
j_call: TRBJ1-5; clone_size: few; d_call: TRBD1; v_call: TRBV7-6; cdr3_nt: TGTGCCAGCAGCCCCGACAGGGGCGGCCATCAGCCCCAGCATTTT; cdr3_aa: CASSPDRGGHQPQHF
j_call: TRBJ2-4; clone_size: NA; d_call: TRBD2; v_call: TRBV19; cdr3_nt: TGTGCCAGTAGTATCTCGGGGGGAAACATTCAGTACTTC; cdr3_aa: CASSISGGNIQYF
j_call: TRBJ2-1; clone_size: NA; d_call: NA; v_call: TRBV15; cdr3_nt: TGTGCCACCAGCAGATCCGGCTATGCGAGTAGCTCCTACAATGAGCAGTTCTTC; cdr3_aa: CATSRSGYASSSYNEQFF
j_call: TRBJ2-2; clone_size: few; d_call: NA; v_call: TRBV4-1; cdr3_nt: TGCGCCAGCAGCCGGTTGATAGGGGACACCGGGGAGCTGTTTTTT; cdr3_aa: CASSRLIGDTGELFF
j_call: TRBJ1-5; clone_size: NA; d_call: NA; v_call: TRBV6-5; cdr3_nt: TGTGCCAGCAGTGAAGCACCGAGGGCCAATCAGCCCCAGCATTTT; cdr3_aa: CASSEAPRANQPQHF
j_call: TRBJ1-1; clone_size: many; d_call: NA; v_call: TRBV12-3/TRBV12-4; cdr3_nt: TGTGCCAGCAGTTTCCGGGGGCATCTTGAAGCTTTCTTT; cdr3_aa: CASSFRGHLEAFF
j_call: TRBJ1-5; clone_size: NA; d_call: TRBD1; v_call: TRBV6-8; cdr3_nt: TGTGCCAGCAGTAAGACAGGGCAGCCCCAGCATTTT; cdr3_aa: CASSKTGQPQHF
j_call: TRBJ1-3; clone_size: few; d_call: NA; v_call: TRBV7-8; cdr3_nt: TGTGCCAGCAGTTCCGGGACATCGAACTCTGGAAACACCATATATTTT; cdr3_aa: CASSSGTSNSGNTIYF
j_call: TRBJ1-4; clone_size: NA; d_call: NA; v_call: TRBV27; cdr3_nt: TGTGCCAGCAGTACCAGGACAGATACAACTAATGAAAAACTGTTTTTT; cdr3_aa: CASSTRTDTTNEKLFF